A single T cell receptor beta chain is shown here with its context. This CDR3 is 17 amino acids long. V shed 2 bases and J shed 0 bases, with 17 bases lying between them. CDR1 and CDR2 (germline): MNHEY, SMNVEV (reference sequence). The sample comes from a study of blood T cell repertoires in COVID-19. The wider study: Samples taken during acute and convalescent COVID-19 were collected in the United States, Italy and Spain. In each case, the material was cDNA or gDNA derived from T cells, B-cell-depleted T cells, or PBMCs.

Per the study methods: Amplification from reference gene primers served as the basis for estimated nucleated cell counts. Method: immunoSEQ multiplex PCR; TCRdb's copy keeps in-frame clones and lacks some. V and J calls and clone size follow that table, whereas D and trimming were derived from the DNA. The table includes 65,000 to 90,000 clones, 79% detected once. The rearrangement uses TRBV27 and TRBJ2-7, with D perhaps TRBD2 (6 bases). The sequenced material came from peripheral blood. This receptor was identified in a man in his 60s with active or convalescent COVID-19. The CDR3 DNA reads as TGTGCCAGCAGTTTAGGGGCCCCGGGGGAGAGCTCCTACGAGCAGTACTTC. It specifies CASSLGAPGESSYEQYF.